The TCR beta chain described here comes from a study of human T cells and chemical hapten exposure. TCRdb reanalysed the RACE reads using MiXCR and keeps one entry per CDR3 protein. The repertoire consists of about 96,000 distinct CDR3 sequences, with about a tenth occurring once and the leading ten covering 2% to 2.5%. Time point defined: patch test 2, 6 weeks after DPC sensitization. Treatment here: therapeutic diphenylcyclopropenone sensitization with weekly scalp DPC. This clonotype came up many times. This CDR3 has 15 amino acids. V lost 3 bases, J lost 3 bases, and 12 bases lay in between. The germline V gene has CDR1 SEHNR and CDR2 FQNEAQ (reference sequence).

The material sequenced was whole blood, taken in connection with sensitization to the hapten diphenylcyclopropenone (DPC). The source of this sequence is a woman in her 40s with alopecia areata. Some clones in this sample may be carry-over from other donors' samples. V usage is TRBV7-9 and J usage is TRBJ1-5; D ambiguous. As DNA, the CDR3 is TGTGCCAGCAGCTTCGGTTGGCGGGACAATCAGCCCCAGCATTTT. Protein: CASSFGWRDNQPQHF.